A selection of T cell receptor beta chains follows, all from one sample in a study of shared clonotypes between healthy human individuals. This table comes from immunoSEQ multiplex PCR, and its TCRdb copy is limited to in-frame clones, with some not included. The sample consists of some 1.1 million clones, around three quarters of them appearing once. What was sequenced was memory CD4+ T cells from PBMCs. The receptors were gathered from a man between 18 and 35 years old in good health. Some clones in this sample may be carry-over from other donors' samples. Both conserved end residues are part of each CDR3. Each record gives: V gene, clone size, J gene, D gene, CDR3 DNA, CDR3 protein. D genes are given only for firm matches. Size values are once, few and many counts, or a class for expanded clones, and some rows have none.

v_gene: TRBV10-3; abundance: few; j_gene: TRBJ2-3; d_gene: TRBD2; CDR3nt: TGTGCCATCAGAGAGACTAGCCTTGGCACAGATACGCAGTATTTT; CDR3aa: CAIRETSLGTDTQYF
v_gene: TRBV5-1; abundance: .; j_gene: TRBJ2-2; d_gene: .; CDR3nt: TGCGCCAGCAGCTTGTTAGACAGTCGGAACACCGGGGAGCTGTTTTTT; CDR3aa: CASSLLDSRNTGELFF
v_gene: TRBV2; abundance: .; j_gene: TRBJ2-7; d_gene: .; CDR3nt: TGTGCCAGCATCTCTTTGTGGGAGGCCCTCTCCTACGAGCAGTACTTC; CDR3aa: CASISLWEALSYEQYF
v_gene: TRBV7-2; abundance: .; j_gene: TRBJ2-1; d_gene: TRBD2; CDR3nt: TGTGCCAGCAGCTTAGGGCCTAGCGGGAGCAATGAGCAGTTCTTC; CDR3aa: CASSLGPSGSNEQFF
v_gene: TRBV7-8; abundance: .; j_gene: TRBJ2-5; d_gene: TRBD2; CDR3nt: TGTGCCAGCAGCCCTCGAGCGGGAGTTGGAGAAGAGACCCAGTACTTC; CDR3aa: CASSPRAGVGEETQYF
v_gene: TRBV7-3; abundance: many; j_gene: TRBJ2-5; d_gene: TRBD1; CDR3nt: TGTGCCAGCAGCTTAAGTTTCAACAGGGACAGGGAGACCCAGTACTTC; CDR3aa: CASSLSFNRDRETQYF
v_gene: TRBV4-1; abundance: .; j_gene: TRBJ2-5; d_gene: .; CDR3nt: TGCGCCAGCAGCCAAGATGAGGGGCACCAGAAGACCCAGTACTTC; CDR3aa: CASSQDEGHQKTQYF
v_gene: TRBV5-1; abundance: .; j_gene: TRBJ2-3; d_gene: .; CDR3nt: TGCGCCAGCACCGAGCGGCTGATCAGCACAGATACGCAGTATTTT; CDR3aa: CASTERLISTDTQYF
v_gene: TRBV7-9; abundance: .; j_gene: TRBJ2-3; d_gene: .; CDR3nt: TGTGCCAGCAGCTTAGCCGCGAGGCCGGCGCAGTATTTT; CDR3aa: CASSLAARPAQYF
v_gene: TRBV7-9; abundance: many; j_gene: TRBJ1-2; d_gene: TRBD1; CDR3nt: TGTGCCAGCAGCTCCCGGACAGGGGGCGATAGCTACACCTTC; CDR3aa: CASSSRTGGDSYTF
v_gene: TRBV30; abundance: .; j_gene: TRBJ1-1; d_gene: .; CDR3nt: TGTGCCTGGAGTGTCGGCGAGACTGGTACTGAAGCTTTCTTT; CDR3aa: CAWSVGETGTEAFF
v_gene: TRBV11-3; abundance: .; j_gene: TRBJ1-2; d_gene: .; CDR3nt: TGTGCCAGCAGCTTAGCGGGTGGCGCCGGCTACACCTTC; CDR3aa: CASSLAGGAGYTF
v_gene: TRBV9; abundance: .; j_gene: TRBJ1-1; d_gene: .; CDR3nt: TGTGCCAGCAGCGTCATGGGAGGTGAAGCTTTCTTT; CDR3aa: CASSVMGGEAFF
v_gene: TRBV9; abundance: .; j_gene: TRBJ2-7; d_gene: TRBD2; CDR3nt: TGTGCCAGCAGCGTAGAGTTAGCGGGGTTCTACGAGCAGTACTTC; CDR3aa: CASSVELAGFYEQYF
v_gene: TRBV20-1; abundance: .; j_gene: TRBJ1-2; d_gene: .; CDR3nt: TGCAGTGCTAGGTCGGGTTGGGGCTACACCTTC; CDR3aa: CSARSGWGYTF
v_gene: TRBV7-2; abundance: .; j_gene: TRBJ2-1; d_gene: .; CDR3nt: TGTGCCAGCAGTTCATTGGGGAATGAGCAGTTCTTC; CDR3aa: CASSSLGNEQFF
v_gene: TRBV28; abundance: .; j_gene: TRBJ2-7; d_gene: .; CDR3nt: TGTGCCAGCAGTCCTCCCCCGACAGCGCACGAGCAGTACTTC; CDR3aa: CASSPPPTAHEQYF
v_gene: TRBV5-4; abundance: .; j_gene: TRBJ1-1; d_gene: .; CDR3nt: TGTGCCAGCAGCTTGGGGGGACACATGAACACTGAAGCTTTCTTT; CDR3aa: CASSLGGHMNTEAFF
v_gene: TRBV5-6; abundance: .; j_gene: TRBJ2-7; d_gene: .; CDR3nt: TGTGCCAGCAGCTTGGTGACTTCCTACGAGCAGTACTTC; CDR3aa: CASSLVTSYEQYF
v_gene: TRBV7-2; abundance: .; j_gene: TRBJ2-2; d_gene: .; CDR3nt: TGTGCCAGCAGCCCCCGGGGTACCGGGGAGCTGTTTTTT; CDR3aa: CASSPRGTGELFF
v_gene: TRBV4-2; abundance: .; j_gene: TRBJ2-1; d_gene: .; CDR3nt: TGTGCCAGCAGCCAAGAATGGGTGGGGGCGTACAATGAGCAGTTCTTC; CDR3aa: CASSQEWVGAYNEQFF
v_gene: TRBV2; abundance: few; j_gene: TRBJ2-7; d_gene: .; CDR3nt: TGTGCCAGCATTGACCTGGGCTACGAGCAGTACTTC; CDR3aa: CASIDLGYEQYF
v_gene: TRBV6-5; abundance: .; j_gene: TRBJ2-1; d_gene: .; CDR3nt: TGTGCCAGCAGTTACCTGGGCTACAATGAGCAGTTCTTC; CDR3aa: CASSYLGYNEQFF
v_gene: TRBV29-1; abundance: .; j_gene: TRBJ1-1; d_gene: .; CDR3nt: TGCAGCGTGCCGGGGGCGGGGGAAGCTTTCTTT; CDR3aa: CSVPGAGEAFF
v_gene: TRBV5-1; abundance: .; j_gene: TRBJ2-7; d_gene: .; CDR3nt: TGCGCCAGCAGCTTGTCAACTTATTACGAGCAGTACTTC; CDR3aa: CASSLSTYYEQYF